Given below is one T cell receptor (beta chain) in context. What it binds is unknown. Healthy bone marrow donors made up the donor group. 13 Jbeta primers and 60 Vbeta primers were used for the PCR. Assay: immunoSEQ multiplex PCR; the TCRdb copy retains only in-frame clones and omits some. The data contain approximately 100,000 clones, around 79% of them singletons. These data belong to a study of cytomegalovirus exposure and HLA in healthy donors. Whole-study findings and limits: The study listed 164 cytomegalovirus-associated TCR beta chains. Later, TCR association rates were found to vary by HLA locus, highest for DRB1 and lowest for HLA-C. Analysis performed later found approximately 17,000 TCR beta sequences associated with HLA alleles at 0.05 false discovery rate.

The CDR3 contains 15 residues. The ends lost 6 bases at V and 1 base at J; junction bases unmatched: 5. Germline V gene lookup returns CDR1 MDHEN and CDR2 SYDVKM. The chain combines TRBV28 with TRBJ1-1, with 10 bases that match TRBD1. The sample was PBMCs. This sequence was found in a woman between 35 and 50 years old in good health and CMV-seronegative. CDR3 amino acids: CASRLRQGANTEAFF. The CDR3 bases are TGTGCCAGCAGACTTAGACAGGGGGCGAACACTGAAGCTTTCTTT.